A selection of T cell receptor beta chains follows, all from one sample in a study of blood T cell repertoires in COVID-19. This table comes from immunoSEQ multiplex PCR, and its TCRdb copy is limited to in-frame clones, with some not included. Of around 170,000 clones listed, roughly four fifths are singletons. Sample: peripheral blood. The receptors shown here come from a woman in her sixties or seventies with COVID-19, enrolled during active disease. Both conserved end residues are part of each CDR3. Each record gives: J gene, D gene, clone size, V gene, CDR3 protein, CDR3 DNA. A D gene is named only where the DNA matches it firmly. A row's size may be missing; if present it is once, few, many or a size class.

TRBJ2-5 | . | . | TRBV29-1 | CSVEDLGLVTDLQETQYF | TGCAGCGTTGAAGATCTAGGCCTAGTCACCGATTTACAAGAGACCCAGTACTTC
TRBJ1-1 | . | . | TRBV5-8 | CASSLEPGRRTEAFF | TGTGCCAGCAGCTTGGAGCCGGGGAGGAGAACTGAAGCTTTCTTT
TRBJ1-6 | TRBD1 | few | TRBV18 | CASSTDRGGNSPLHF | TGTGCCAGCTCAACAGACAGGGGGGGTAATTCACCCCTCCACTTT
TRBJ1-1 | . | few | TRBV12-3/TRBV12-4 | CASSMTEEAFF | TGTGCCAGCAGTATGACAGAAGAAGCTTTCTTT
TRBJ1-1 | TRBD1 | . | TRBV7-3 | CASSNSDRGWSDTEAFF | TGTGCCAGCAGCAATTCGGACAGGGGATGGTCGGACACTGAAGCTTTCTTT
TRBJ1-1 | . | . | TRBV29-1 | CSVRQGSNTEAFF | TGCAGCGTCCGCCAGGGGTCGAACACTGAAGCTTTCTTT
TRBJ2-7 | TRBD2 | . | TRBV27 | CASSFRTSGRYEQYF | TGTGCCAGCAGTTTCAGGACTAGCGGGAGGTACGAGCAGTACTTC
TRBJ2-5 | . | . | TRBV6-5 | CASSYSNRNQETQYF | TGTGCCAGCAGTTACTCTAACAGAAACCAAGAGACCCAGTACTTC
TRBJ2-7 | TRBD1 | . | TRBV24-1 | CATGTGTYEQYF | TGTGCCACCGGGACAGGGACCTACGAGCAGTACTTC
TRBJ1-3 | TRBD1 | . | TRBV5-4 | CASSLGVRGPGNTIYF | TGTGCCAGCAGCTTGGGTGTCAGGGGGCCTGGAAACACCATATATTTT
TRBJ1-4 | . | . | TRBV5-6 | CASSLAGLNEKLFF | TGTGCCAGCAGCTTGGCAGGGCTTAATGAAAAACTGTTTTTT
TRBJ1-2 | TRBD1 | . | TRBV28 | CASKTGGSGYTF | TGTGCCAGCAAGACAGGGGGGTCTGGCTACACCTTC
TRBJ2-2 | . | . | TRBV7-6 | CASSSAVGQTELFF | TGTGCCAGCAGCTCCGCCGTAGGACAAACGGAGCTGTTTTTT
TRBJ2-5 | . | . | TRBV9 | CASSVDSPSQETQYF | TGTGCCAGCAGCGTAGACAGCCCTTCCCAAGAGACCCAGTACTTC
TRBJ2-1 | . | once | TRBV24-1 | CATSTGFGGRAYNEQFF | TGTGCCACATCTACTGGGTTTGGTGGGCGCGCCTACAATGAGCAGTTCTTC
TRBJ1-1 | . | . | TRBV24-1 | CATSDSERQPEAFF | TGTGCCACCAGTGATTCCGAACGACAGCCGGAAGCTTTCTTT
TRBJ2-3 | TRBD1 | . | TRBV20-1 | CSASGTGGTDTQYF | TGCAGTGCTAGTGGGACAGGGGGCACAGATACGCAGTATTTT
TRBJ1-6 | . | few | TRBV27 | CASQLTGGFSPLHF | TGTGCCAGTCAACTGACAGGCGGTTTTTCACCCCTCCACTTT
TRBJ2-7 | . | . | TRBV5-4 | CASSGGTYEQYF | TGTGCCAGCAGCGGAGGGACCTACGAGCAGTACTTC
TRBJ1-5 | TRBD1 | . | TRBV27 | CASSRDRDQPQHF | TGTGCCAGCAGCCGGGACAGAGACCAGCCCCAGCATTTT
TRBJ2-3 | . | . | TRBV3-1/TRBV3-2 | CASSQGGMSTDTQYF | TGTGCCAGCAGCCAAGGCGGGATGAGCACAGATACGCAGTATTTT
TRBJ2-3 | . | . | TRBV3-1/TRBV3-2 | CASSHFSGSTDTQYF | TGTGCCAGCAGCCACTTTTCCGGGAGCACAGATACGCAGTATTTT
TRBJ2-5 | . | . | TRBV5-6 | CASSLKLAGPIQETQYF | TGTGCCAGCAGCTTGAAACTAGCAGGCCCAATTCAAGAGACCCAGTACTTC
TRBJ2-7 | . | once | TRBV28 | CASGRGQGSYEQYF | TGTGCCAGCGGTCGGGGACAAGGGTCCTACGAGCAGTACTTC
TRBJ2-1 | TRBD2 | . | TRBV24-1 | CATRSPSGGNHEQFF | TGTGCCACCCGTTCGCCATCCGGGGGGAATCATGAGCAGTTCTTC
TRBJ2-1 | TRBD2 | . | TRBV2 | CASVLANEQFF | TGTGCCAGCGTACTAGCGAATGAGCAGTTCTTC
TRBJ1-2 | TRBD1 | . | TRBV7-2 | CASSPDRGGVYGYTF | TGTGCCAGCAGCCCCGACAGGGGTGGCGTCTATGGCTACACCTTC
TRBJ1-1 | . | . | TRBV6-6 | CASQFGGQSLEAFF | TGTGCCAGCCAGTTCGGGGGGCAGTCGCTGGAAGCTTTCTTT
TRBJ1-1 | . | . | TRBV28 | CASSSPRRGGNTEAFF | TGTGCCAGCAGTTCGCCCCGAAGGGGGGGGAACACTGAAGCTTTCTTT
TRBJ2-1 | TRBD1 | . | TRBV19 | CASAEGTGVYNEQFF | TGTGCCAGCGCAGAGGGGACAGGGGTATACAATGAGCAGTTCTTC